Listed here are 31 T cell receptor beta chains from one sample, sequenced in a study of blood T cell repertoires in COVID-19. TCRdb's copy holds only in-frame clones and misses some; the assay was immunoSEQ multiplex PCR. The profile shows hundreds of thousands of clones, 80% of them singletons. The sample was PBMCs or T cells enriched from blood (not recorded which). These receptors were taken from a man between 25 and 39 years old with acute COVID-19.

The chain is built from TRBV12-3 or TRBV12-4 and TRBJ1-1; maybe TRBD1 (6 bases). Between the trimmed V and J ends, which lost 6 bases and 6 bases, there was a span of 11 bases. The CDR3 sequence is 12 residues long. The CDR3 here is CASRRDISEAFF. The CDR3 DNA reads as TGTGCCAGCAGACGGGACATCTCTGAAGCTTTCTTT.

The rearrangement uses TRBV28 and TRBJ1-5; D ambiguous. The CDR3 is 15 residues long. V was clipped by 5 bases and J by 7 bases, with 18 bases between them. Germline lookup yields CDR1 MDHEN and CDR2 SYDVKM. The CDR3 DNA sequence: TGTGCCAGCAGTCACTCTACCGGGGTGGGGCAGCCCCAGCATTTT. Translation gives CASSHSTGVGQPQHF.

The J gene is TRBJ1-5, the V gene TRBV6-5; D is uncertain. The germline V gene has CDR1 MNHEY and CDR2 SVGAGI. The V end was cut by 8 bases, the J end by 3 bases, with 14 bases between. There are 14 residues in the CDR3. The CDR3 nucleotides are TGTGCCAGCTATGCCGCACAGTTCAATCAGCCCCAGCATTTT. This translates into CASYAAQFNQPQHF.

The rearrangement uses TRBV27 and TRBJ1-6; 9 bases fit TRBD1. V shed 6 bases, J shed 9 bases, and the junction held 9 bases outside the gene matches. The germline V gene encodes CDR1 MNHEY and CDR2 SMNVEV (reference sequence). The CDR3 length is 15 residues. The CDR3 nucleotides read TGTGCCAGCAGGCCGACAGGGGGGTATGGTTCACCCCTCCACTTT. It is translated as CASRPTGGYGSPLHF.

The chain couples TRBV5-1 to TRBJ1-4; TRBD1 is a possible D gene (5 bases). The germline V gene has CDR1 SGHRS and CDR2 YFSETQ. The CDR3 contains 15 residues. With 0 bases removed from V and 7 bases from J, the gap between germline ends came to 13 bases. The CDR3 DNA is TGCGCCAGCAGCTTGGCGGGGGGTTCGAGTGAAAAACTGTTTTTT. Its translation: CASSLAGGSSEKLFF.

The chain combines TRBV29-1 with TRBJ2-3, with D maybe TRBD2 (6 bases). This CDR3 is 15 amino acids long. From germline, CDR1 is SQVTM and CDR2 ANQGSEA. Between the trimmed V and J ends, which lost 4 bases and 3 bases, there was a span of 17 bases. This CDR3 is CSVAAGGGVTDTQYF. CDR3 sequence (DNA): TGCAGCGTTGCAGCCGGGGGAGGTGTTACAGATACGCAGTATTTT.

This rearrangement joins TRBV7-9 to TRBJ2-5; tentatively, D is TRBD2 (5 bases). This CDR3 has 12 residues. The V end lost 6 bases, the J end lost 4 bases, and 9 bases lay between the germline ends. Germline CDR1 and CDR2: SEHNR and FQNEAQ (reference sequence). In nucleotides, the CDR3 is TGTGCCAGCAGTCAACTAGGAGAGACCCAGTACTTC. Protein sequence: CASSQLGETQYF.

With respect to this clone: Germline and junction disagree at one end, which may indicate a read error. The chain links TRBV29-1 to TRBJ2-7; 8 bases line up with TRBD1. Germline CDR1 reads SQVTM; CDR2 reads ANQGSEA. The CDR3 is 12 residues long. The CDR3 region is CSVEDRGNEQYF. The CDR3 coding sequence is TGCAGCGTAGAAGACAGGGGAAACGAGCAGTACTTC.

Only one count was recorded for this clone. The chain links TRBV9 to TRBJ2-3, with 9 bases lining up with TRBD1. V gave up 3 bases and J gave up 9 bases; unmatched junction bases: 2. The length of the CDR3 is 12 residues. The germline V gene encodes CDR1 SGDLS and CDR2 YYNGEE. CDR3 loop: CASSDGTGTQYF. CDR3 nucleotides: TGTGCCAGCAGCGACGGGACAGGGACGCAGTATTTT.

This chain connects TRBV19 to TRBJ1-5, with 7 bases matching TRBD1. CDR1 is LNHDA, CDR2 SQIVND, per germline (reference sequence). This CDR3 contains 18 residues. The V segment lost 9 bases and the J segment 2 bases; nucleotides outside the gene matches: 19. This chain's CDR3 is CASQWGQGVGVGNQPQHF. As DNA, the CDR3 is TGTGCCAGCCAATGGGGTCAGGGGGTAGGAGTCGGCAATCAGCCCCAGCATTTT.

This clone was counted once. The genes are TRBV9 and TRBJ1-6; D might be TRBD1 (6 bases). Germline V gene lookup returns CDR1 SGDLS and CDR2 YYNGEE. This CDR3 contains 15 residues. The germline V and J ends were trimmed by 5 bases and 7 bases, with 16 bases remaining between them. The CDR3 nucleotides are TGTGCCAGCAGTGGGGGCGCGGGCGGAAATTCACCCCTCCACTTT. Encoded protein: CASSGGAGGNSPLHF. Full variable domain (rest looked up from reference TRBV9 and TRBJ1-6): DSGVTQTPKHLITATGQRVTLRCSPRSGDLSVYWYQQSLDQGLQFLIQYYNGEERAKGNILERFSAQQFPDLHSELNLSSLELGDSALYFCASSGGAGGNSPLHFGNGTRLTVT.

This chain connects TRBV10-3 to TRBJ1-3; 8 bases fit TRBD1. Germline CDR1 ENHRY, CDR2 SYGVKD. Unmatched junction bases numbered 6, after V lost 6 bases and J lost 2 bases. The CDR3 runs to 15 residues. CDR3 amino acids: CAISQGQGTGNTIYF. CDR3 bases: TGTGCCATCAGCCAAGGACAGGGAACTGGAAACACCATATATTTT.

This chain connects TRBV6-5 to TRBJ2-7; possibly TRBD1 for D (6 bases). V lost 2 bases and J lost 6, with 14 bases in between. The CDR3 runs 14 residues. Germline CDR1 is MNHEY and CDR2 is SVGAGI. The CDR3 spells CASSYGTSGAEQYF. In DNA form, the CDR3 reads TGTGCCAGCAGTTACGGAACGTCAGGGGCCGAGCAGTACTTC.

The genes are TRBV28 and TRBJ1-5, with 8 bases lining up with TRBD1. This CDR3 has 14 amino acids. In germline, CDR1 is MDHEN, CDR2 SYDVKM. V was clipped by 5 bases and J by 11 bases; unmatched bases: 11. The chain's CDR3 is CASSPMTGARAQHF. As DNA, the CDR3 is TGTGCCAGCAGTCCCATGACAGGGGCGCGGGCCCAGCATTTT.

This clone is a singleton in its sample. The CDR3: CASTTTETGELFF. CDR3 in DNA: TGTGCCAGCACTACTACCGAAACCGGGGAGCTGTTTTTT. V usage is TRBV3-1 (or the pseudogene TRBV3-2) and J usage is TRBJ2-2; D unresolved. V dropped 7 bases and J dropped 5 bases, with 11 bases sitting between them. CDR3 length: 13 residues. Germline CDR1 is LGHDT and CDR2 is YNNKEL (reference sequence).

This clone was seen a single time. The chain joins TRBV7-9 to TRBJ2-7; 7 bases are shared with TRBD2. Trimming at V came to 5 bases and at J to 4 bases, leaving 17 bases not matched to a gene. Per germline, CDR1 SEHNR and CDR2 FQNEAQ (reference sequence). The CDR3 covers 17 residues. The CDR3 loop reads CASSPPVRLAERYEQYF. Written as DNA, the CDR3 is TGTGCCAGCAGCCCTCCGGTCAGGCTAGCGGAGAGATACGAGCAGTACTTC. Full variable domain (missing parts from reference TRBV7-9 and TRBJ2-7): DTGVSQNPRHKITKRGQNVTFRCDPISEHNRLYWYRQTLGQGPEFLTYFQNEAQLEKSRLLSDRFSAERPKGSFSTLEIQRTEQGDSAMYLCASSPPVRLAERYEQYFGPGTRLTVT.

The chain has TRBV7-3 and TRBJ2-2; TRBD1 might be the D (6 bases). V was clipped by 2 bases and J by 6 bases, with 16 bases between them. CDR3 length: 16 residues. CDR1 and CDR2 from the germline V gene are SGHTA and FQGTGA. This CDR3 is CASSLQSGDEAGELFF. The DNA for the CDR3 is TGTGCCAGCAGCTTACAATCAGGGGACGAAGCCGGGGAGCTGTTTTTT.

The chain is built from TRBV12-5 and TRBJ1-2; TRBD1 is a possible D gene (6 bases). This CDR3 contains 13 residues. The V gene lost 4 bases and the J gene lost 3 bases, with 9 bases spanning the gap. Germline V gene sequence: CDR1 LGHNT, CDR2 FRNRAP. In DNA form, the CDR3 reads TGTGCTAGTGGTTCCGACAGGTACTATGGCTACACCTTC. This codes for CASGSDRYYGYTF.

The CDR3 sequence is CASSHSSGGAGSYEQYF. CDR3 bases: TGTGCCAGCAGTCACTCTAGCGGGGGGGCCGGGTCCTACGAGCAGTACTTC. The gene calls are TRBV13 and TRBJ2-7; TRBD2 matches 12 bases. This CDR3 spans 17 amino acids. CDR1 and CDR2 (germline): PRHDT, FYEKMQ (reference sequence). Trimming cost V 6 bases and J 1 base; bases outside gene matches: 10.

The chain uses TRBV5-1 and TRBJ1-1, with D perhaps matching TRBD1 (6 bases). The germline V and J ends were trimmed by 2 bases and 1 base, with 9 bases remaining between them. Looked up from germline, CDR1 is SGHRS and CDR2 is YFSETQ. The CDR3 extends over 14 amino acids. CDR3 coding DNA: TGCGCCAGCAGCTTCCCGGACAGGAACACTGAAGCTTTCTTT. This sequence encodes CASSFPDRNTEAFF. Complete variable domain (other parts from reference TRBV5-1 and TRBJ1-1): KAGVTQTPRYLIKTRGQQVTLSCSPISGHRSVSWYQQTPGQGLQFLFEYFSETQRNKGNFPGRFSGRQFSNSRSEMNVSTLELGDSALYLCASSFPDRNTEAFFGQGTRLTVV.

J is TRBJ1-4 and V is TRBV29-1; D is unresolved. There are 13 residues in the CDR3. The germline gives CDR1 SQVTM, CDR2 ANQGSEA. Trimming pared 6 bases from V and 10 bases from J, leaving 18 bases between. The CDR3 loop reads CSVLVFSSGKLFF. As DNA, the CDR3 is TGCAGCGTGCTGGTCTTCAGTTCAGGAAAACTGTTTTTT.

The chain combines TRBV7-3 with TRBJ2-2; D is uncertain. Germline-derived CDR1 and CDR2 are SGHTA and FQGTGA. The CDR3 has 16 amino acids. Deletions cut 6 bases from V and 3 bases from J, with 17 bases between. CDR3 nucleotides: TGTGCCAGCAGGAAGAATGGATTTGGAGACACCGGGGAGCTGTTTTTT. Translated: CASRKNGFGDTGELFF. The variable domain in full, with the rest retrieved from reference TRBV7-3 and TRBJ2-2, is GAGVSQTPSNKVTEKGKYVELRCDPISGHTALYWYRQSLGQGPEFLIYFQGTGAADDSGLPNDRFFAVRPEGSVSTLKIQRTERGDSAVYLCASRKNGFGDTGELFFGEGSRLTVL.

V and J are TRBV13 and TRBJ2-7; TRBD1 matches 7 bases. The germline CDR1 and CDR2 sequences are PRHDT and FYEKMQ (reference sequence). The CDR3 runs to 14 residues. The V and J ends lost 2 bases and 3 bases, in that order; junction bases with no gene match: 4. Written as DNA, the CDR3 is TGTGCCAGCAGCTTACAAGGGGGCAGCTACGAGCAGTACTTC. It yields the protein CASSLQGGSYEQYF.

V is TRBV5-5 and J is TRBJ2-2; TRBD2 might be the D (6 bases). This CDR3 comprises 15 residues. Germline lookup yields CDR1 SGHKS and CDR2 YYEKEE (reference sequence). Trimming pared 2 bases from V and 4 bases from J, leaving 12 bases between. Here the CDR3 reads CASSFNGGPTGELFF. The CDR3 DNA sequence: TGTGCCAGCAGCTTTAATGGAGGGCCCACCGGGGAGCTGTTTTTT.

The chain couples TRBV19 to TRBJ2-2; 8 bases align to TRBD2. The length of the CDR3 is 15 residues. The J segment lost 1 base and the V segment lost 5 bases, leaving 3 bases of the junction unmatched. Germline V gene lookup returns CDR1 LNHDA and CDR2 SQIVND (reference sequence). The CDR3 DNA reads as TGTGCCAGTAGTCCGGGGGGGATGAACACCGGGGAGCTGTTTTTT. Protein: CASSPGGMNTGELFF.

The CDR3 sequence: CASSLALGSNQPQHF. The CDR3 nucleotides read TGTGCCAGCAGCTTAGCGCTCGGGAGCAATCAGCCCCAGCATTTT. The chain combines TRBV7-6 with TRBJ1-5; D remains ambiguous. V dropped 0 bases and J dropped 1 base, with 7 bases sitting between them. The CDR3 spans 15 residues. Germline V CDR1 and CDR2: SGHVS, FNYEAQ. Full variable domain (remainder filled in from reference TRBV7-6 and TRBJ1-5): GAGVSQSPRYKVTKRGQDVALRCDPISGHVSLYWYRQALGQGPEFLTYFNYEAQQDKSGLPNDRFSAERPEGSISTLTIQRTEQRDSAMYRCASSLALGSNQPQHFGDGTRLSIL.

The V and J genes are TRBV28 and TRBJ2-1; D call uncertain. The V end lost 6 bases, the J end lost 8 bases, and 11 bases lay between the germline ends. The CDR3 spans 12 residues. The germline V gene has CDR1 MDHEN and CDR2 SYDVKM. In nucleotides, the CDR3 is TGTGCCAGCAGGATGACTCGCGATGAGCAGTTCTTC. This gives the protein CASRMTRDEQFF.

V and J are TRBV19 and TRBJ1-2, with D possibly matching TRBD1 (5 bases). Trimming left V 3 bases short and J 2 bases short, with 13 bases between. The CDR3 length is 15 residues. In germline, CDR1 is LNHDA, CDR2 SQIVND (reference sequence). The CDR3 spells CASSIKAGYNYGYTF. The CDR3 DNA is TGTGCCAGTAGTATTAAGGCAGGGTACAACTATGGCTACACCTTC.

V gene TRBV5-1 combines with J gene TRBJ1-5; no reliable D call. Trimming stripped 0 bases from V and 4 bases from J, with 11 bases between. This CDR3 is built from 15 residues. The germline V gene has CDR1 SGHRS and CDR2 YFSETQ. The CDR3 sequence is CASSLAGVANQPQHF. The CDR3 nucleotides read TGCGCCAGCAGCTTGGCCGGGGTCGCAAATCAGCCCCAGCATTTT.

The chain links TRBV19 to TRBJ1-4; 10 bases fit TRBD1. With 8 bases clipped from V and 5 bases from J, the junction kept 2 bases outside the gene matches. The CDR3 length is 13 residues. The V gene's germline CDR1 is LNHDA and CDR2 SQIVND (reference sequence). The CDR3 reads CASGQGENEKLFF. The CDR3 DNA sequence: TGTGCCAGTGGACAGGGGGAGAATGAAAAACTGTTTTTT.

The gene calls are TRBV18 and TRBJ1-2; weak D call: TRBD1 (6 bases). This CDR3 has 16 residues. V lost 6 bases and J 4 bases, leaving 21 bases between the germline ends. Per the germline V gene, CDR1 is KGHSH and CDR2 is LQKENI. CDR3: CASSPILQGNFYGYTF. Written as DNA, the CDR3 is TGTGCCAGCTCTCCTATTCTACAGGGAAACTTCTATGGCTACACCTTC.